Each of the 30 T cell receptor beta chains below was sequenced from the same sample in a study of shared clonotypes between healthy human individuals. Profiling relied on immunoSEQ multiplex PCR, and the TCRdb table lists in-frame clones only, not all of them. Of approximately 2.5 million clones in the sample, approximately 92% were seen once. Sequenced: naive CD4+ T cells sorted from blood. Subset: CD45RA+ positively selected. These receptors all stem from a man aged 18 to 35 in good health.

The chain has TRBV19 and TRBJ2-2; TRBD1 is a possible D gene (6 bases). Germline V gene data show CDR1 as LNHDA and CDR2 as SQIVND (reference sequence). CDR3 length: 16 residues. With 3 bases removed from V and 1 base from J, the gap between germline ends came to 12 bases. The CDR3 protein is CASSIWGPVNTGELFF. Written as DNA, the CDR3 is TGTGCCAGTAGTATTTGGGGGCCGGTGAACACCGGGGAGCTGTTTTTT.

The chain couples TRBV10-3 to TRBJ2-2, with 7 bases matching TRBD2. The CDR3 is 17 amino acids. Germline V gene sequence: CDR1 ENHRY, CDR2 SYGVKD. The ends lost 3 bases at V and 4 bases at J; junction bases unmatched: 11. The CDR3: CAISDGQRGPITGELFF. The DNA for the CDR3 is TGTGCCATCAGTGATGGGCAGCGGGGTCCGATCACCGGGGAGCTGTTTTTT.

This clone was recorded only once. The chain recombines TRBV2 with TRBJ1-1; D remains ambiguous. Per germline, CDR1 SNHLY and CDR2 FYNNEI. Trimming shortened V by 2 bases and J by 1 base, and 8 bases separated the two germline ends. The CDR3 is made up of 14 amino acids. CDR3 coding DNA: TGTGCCAGCAGTGAAATGTCGGGGAACACTGAAGCTTTCTTT. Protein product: CASSEMSGNTEAFF.

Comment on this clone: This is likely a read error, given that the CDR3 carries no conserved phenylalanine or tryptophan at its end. The CDR3 spells CASSLVVGGYTL. The CDR3 region has the DNA TGTGCCAGCAGCTTAGTCGTGGGAGGCTACACCCTC. The chain links TRBV13 to TRBJ1-2; D gene unclear. The CDR3 consists of 12 residues. Germline V lookup: CDR1 PRHDT, CDR2 FYEKMQ (reference sequence). V was trimmed by 1 base and J by 8 bases, leaving 8 bases between them.

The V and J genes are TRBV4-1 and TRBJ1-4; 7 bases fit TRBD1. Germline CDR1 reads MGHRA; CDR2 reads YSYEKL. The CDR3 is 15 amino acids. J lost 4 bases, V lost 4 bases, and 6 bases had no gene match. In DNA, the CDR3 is TGCGCCAGCAGCCCAGTTGACAGGGATAATGAAAAACTGTTTTTT. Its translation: CASSPVDRDNEKLFF.

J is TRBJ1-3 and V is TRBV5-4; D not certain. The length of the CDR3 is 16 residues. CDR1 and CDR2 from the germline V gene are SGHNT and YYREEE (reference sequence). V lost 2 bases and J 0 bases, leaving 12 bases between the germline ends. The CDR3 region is CASSFNTVSSGNTIYF. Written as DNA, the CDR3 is TGTGCCAGCAGCTTTAATACGGTGAGCTCTGGAAACACCATATATTTT.

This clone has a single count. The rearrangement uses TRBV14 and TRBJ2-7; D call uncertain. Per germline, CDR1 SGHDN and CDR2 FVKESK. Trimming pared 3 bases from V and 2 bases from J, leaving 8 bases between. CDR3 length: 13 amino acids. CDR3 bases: TGTGCCAGCAGCCATTCAGGACCCTACGAGCAGTACTTC. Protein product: CASSHSGPYEQYF.

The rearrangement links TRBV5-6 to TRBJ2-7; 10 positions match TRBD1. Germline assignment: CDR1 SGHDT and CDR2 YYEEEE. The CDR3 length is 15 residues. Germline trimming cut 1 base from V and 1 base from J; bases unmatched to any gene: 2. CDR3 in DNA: TGTGCCAGCAGCTTGAGGGGACAGGGGTCCTACGAGCAGTACTTC. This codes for CASSLRGQGSYEQYF.

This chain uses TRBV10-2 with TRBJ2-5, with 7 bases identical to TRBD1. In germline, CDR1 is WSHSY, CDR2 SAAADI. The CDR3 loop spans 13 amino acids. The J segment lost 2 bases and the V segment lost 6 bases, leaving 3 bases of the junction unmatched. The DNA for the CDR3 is TGCGCCAGCAGCCAGACAGGGCAAGAGACCCAGTACTTC. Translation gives CASSQTGQETQYF.

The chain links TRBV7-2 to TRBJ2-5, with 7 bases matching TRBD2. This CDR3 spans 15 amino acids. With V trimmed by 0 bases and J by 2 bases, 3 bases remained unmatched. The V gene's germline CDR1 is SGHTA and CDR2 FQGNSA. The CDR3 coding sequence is TGTGCCAGCAGCTTAGCCCGACTAGCTCAAGAGACCCAGTACTTC. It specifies CASSLARLAQETQYF. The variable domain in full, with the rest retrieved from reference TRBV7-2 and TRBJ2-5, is GAGVSQSPSNKVTEKGKDVELRCDPISGHTALYWYRQSLGQGLEFLIYFQGNSAPDKSGLPSDRFSAERTGGSVSTLTIQRTQQEDSAVYLCASSLARLAQETQYFGPGTRLLVL.

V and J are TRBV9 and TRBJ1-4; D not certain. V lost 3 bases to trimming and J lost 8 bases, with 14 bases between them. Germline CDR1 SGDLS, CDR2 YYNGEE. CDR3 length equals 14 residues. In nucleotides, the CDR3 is TGTGCCAGCAGCGAAGCCTTTCGGCGGGAAAAACTGTTTTTT. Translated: CASSEAFRREKLFF.

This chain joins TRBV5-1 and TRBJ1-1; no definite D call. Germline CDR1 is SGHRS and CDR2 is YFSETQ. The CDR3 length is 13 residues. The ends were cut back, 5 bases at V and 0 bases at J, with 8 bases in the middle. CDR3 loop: CASRIEMNTEAFF. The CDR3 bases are TGCGCCAGCAGGATTGAGATGAACACTGAAGCTTTCTTT.

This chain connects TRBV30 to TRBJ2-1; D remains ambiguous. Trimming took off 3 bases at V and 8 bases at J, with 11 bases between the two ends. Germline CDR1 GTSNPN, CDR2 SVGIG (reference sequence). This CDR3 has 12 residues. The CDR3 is CAWSTLKDEQFF. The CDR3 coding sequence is TGTGCCTGGAGCACCCTGAAAGATGAGCAGTTCTTC.

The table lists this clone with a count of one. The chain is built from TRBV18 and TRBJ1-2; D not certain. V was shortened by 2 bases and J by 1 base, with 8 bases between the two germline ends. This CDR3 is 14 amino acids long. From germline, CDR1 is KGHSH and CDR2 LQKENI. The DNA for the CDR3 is TGTGCCAGCTCACCAAATGTCAATAACTATGGCTACACCTTC. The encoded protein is CASSPNVNNYGYTF.

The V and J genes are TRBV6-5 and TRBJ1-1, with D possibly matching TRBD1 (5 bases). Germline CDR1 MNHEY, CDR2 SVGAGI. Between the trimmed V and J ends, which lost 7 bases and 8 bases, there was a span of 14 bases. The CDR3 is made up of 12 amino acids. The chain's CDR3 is CASNRGLGEAFF. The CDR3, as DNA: TGTGCCAGCAATAGGGGCCTCGGGGAAGCTTTCTTT.

The CDR3 protein is CASSPGLRIIDRGSSPLHF. The CDR3, as DNA: TGCGCCAGCAGCCCCGGCCTTAGAATTATCGACAGGGGGTCCTCACCCCTCCACTTT. This chain uses TRBV5-1 with TRBJ1-6; 9 bases agree with TRBD1. The CDR3 runs 19 residues. The germline gives CDR1 SGHRS, CDR2 YFSETQ. V gave up 4 bases and J gave up 10 bases; unmatched junction bases: 21. The entire variable domain, with the rest obtained from reference TRBV5-1 and TRBJ1-6, is as follows: KAGVTQTPRYLIKTRGQQVTLSCSPISGHRSVSWYQQTPGQGLQFLFEYFSETQRNKGNFPGRFSGRQFSNSRSEMNVSTLELGDSALYLCASSPGLRIIDRGSSPLHFGNGTRLTVT.

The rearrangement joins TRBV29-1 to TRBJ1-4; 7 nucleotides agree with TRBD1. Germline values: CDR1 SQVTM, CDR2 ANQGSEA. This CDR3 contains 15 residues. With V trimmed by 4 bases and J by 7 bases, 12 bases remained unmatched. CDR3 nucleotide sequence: TGCAGCGTTGGTGGGTCCCGGCAGGGGGGTGAAAAACTGTTTTTT. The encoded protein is CSVGGSRQGGEKLFF.

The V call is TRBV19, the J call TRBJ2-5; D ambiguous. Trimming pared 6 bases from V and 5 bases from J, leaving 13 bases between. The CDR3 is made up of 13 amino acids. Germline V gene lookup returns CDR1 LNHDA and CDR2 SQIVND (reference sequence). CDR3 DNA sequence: TGTGCCAGTAGCACGAACCTACTGGAGACCCAGTACTTC. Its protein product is CASSTNLLETQYF.

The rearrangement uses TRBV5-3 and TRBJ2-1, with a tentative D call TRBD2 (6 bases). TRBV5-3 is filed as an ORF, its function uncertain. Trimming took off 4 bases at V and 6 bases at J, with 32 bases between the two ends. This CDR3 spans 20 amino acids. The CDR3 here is CARSPLQRAGFSKVGNEQFF. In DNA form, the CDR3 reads TGTGCCAGAAGCCCATTACAAAGGGCGGGATTTAGCAAGGTCGGCAATGAGCAGTTCTTC.

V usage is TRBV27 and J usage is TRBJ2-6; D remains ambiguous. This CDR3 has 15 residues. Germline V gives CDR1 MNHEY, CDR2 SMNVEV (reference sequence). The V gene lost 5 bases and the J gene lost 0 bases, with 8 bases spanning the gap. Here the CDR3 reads CASSPFISGANVLTF. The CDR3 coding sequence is TGTGCCAGCAGTCCTTTTATCTCTGGGGCCAACGTCCTGACTTTC.

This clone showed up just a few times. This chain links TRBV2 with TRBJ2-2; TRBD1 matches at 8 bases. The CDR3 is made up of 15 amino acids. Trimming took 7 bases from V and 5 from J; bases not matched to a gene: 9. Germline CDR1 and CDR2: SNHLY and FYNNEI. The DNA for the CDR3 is TGTGCCAGCAAGCTTCTCCAGGGGGCTACCGGGGAGCTGTTTTTT. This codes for CASKLLQGATGELFF.

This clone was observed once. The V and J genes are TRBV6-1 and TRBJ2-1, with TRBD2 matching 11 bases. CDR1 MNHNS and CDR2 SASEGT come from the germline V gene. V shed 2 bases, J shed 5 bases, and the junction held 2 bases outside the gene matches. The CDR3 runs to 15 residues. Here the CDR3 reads CASSELAGGNNEQFF. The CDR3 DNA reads TGTGCCAGCAGTGAACTAGCGGGAGGAAACAATGAGCAGTTCTTC.

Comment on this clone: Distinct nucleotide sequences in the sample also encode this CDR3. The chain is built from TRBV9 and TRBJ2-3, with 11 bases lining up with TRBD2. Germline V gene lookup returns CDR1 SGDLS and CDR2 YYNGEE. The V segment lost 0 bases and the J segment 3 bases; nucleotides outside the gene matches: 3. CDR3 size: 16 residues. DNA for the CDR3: TGTGCCAGCAGCGTAGGGCTAGCGGGAGGAACAGATACGCAGTATTTT. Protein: CASSVGLAGGTDTQYF. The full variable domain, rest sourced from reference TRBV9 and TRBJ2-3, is DSGVTQTPKHLITATGQRVTLRCSPRSGDLSVYWYQQSLDQGLQFLIQYYNGEERAKGNILERFSAQQFPDLHSELNLSSLELGDSALYFCASSVGLAGGTDTQYFGPGTRLTVL.

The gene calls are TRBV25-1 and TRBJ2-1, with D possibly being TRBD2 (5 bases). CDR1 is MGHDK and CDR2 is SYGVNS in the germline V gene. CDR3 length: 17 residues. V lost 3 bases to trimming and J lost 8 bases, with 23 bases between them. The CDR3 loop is CASSDVRGTTEKYEQFF. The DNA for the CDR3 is TGTGCCAGCAGTGACGTTCGGGGAACCACAGAGAAATATGAGCAGTTCTTC.

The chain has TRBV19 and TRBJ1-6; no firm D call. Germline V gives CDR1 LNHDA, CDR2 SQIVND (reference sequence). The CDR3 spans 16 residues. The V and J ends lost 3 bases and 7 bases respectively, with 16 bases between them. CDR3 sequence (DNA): TGTGCCAGTAGTATCGGGTTTTCCAGTTGGAATTCACCCCTCCACTTT. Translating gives CASSIGFSSWNSPLHF.

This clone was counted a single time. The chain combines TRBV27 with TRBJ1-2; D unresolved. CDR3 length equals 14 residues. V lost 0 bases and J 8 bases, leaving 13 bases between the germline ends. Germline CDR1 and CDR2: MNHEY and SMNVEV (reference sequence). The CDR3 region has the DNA TGTGCCAGCAGTTTATCGGACCTAAGAGGCGGCTACACCTTC. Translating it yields CASSLSDLRGGYTF.

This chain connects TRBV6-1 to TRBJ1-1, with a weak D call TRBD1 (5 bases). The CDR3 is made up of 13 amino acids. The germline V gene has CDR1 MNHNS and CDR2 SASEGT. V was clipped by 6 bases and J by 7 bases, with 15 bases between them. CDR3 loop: CASRSHQGDEAFF. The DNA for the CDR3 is TGTGCCAGCAGATCACACCAGGGAGATGAAGCTTTCTTT.

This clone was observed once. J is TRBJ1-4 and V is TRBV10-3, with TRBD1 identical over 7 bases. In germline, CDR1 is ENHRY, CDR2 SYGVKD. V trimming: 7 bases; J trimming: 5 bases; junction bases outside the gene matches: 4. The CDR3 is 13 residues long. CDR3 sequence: CAITDRPNEKLFF. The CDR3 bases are TGTGCCATCACGGACAGGCCAAATGAAAAACTGTTTTTT.

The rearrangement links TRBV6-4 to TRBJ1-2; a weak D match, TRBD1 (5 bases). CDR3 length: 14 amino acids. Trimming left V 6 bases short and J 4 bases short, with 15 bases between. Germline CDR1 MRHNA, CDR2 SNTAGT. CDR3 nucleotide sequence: TGTGCCAGCAGCCCGACAGATTCGGGCTATGGCTACACCTTC. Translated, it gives CASSPTDSGYGYTF.

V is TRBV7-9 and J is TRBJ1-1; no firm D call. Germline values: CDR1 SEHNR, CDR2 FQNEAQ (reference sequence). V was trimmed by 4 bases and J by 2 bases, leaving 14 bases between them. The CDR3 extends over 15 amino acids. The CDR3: CASSSWPGRNTEAFF. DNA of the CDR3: TGTGCCAGCAGCTCATGGCCGGGGAGAAACACTGAAGCTTTCTTT.